This T cell receptor beta chain was identified during a study of cytomegalovirus exposure and HLA in healthy donors. General study points: Later, an analysis showed that TCR beta chains associated with HLA were more clonally expanded than others that were equally common.

The CDR3 is 15 amino acids. CDR1 and CDR2 from the germline V gene are SGHNT and YENEEA. Trimming took 4 bases from V and 8 from J; bases not matched to a gene: 8. This clone was picked up one time. Its specificity is unknown. Vbeta (60) and Jbeta (13) primers were used in the PCR. TCRdb's copy holds only in-frame clones and misses some; the assay was immunoSEQ multiplex PCR. The sample contains fewer than 200,000 clones, around 83% of which appear only once. This TCR was sampled from a girl aged 2 to 10 in good health and CMV-seropositive. The chain joins TRBV11-3 to TRBJ2-1; TRBD2 matches 10 bases. Sequencing was carried out using PBMCs. The CDR3 protein is CASSYRTSGRDEQFF. In DNA form, the CDR3 reads TGTGCCAGCAGCTACCGGACTAGCGGTCGGGATGAGCAGTTCTTC.